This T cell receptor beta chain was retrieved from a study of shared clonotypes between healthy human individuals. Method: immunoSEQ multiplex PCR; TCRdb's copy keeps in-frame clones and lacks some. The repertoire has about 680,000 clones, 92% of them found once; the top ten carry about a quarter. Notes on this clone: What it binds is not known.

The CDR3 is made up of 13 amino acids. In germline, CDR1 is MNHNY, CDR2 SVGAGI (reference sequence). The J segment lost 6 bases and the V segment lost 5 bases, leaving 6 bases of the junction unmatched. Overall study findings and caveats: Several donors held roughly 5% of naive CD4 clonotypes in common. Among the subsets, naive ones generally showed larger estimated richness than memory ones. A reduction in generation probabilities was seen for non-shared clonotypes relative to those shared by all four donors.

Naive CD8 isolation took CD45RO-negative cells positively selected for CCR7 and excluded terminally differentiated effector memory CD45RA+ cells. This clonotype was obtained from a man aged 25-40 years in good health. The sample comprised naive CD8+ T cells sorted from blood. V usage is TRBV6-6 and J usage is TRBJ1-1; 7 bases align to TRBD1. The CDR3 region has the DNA TGTGCCAGCAGTCACCTGACAGGGTCTGAAGCTTTCTTT. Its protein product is CASSHLTGSEAFF.